This is a list of T cell receptor beta chains from one sample in a study of molecular identifiers for immune sequencing clone quantification. TCRdb processed the PCR reads anew with MiXCR; each CDR3 protein has one entry. The sample contains approximately 500,000 distinct CDR3 sequences, about a quarter of which appear only once. Sequencing was carried out using naive CD8+ T cells from blood, with Jurkat cell RNA spiked in. These receptors were taken from a human donor in good health. Some libraries in this study had Jurkat cell RNA spiked in. Both conserved end residues are part of each CDR3. D genes are given only for firm matches. A row's size may be missing; if present it is once, few, many or a size class.

abundance,j_gene,d_gene,v_gene,CDR3nt,CDR3aa
.,TRBJ2-3,.,TRBV30,TGTGCCTGGAGTGTACTTTCTAGAATTCACTTAGATACGCAGTATTTT,CAWSVLSRIHLDTQYF
.,TRBJ1-2,.,TRBV28,TGTGCCAGCAGTTTTTCCACGTACTATGGCTACACCTTC,CASSFSTYYGYTF
few,TRBJ1-5,.,TRBV7-2,TGTGCCAGCAGCTTAGGTCGGGGATTGATCAATCAGCCCCAGCATTTT,CASSLGRGLINQPQHF
.,TRBJ1-1,.,TRBV6-2/TRBV6-3,TGTGCCAGCAGCAATCCCGAGGTGCTATTTAACACTGAAGCTTTCTTT,CASSNPEVLFNTEAFF
many,TRBJ2-2,.,TRBV29-1,TGCAGCGTTGAAGACCCAAACACCGGGGAGCTGTTTTTT,CSVEDPNTGELFF
.,TRBJ2-7,.,TRBV28,TGTGCCAGCAGTCTTGGGACGGACGGCTCCTACGAGCAGTACTTC,CASSLGTDGSYEQYF
many,TRBJ1-4,.,TRBV19,TGTGCCAGTAGTATATTCGTCGGGGGCGTCCCAACTAATGAAAAACTGTTTTTT,CASSIFVGGVPTNEKLFF
few,TRBJ2-3,TRBD1,TRBV27,TGTGCCAGCAGTCCCATAACGACAGGGGAAGGGTACACAGATACGCAGTATTTT,CASSPITTGEGYTDTQYF
many,TRBJ2-7,.,TRBV25-1,TGTGCCAGCAGTGGCCCCGGGTTCGAGCAGTACTTC,CASSGPGFEQYF
.,TRBJ2-2,.,TRBV12-3/TRBV12-4,TGTGCCAGTACAGCCCCGTTGGCCGGGGAGCTGTTTTTT,CASTAPLAGELFF
few,TRBJ1-1,TRBD1,TRBV4-2,TGTGCCAGCAGCCGACTAGACAGGGATGAAGCTTTCTTT,CASSRLDRDEAFF
many,TRBJ2-3,.,TRBV29-1,TGCAGCGTGTTACAGGGAGGGCGCACAGATACGCAGTATTTT,CSVLQGGRTDTQYF
many,TRBJ2-1,.,TRBV29-1,TGCAGCGTTGATAACCGCCTGAAGCAGTTCTTC,CSVDNRLKQFF
many,TRBJ2-4,.,TRBV5-1,TGCGCCAGCAGCCCCCTTGTGAAAGTCAAAAACATTCAGTACTTC,CASSPLVKVKNIQYF
many,TRBJ1-6,.,TRBV4-1,TGCGCCAGCAGCCAAGATCCTCAAGAGGGGCCACCCCTCCACTTT,CASSQDPQEGPPLHF
few,TRBJ2-3,.,TRBV19,TGTGCCAGTAGTCCAGGACCAAACCGCCATACGCAGTATTTT,CASSPGPNRHTQYF
few,TRBJ2-1,.,TRBV7-9,TGTGCCAGCAGCTTAGTAATCGGGGTTATCGATGAGCAGTTCTTC,CASSLVIGVIDEQFF
.,TRBJ1-2,.,TRBV12-3/TRBV12-4,TGTGCCAGCAGACACAGACAGGACTATGGCTACACCTTC,CASRHRQDYGYTF
few,TRBJ2-1,.,TRBV5-6,TGTGCCAGCAGCTTCACAGGAAACAATGAGCAGTTCTTC,CASSFTGNNEQFF
.,TRBJ1-1,.,TRBV7-2,TGTGCCAGCGCTGGGGGGGGGAGAGGCACTGAAGCTTTCTTT,CASAGGGRGTEAFF
few,TRBJ2-2,.,TRBV30,TGTGCCTGGAGTGTAGGCCCTTCCACCGGGGAGCTGTTTTTT,CAWSVGPSTGELFF
many,TRBJ1-1,TRBD1,TRBV24-1,TGTGCCACCAGTGAGGGACAGGGCACTGAAGCTTTCTTT,CATSEGQGTEAFF
many,TRBJ2-5,.,TRBV6-2/TRBV6-3,TGTGCCAGCAGTTACCGGCAGGGAGAAGAGACCCAGTACTTC,CASSYRQGEETQYF
many,TRBJ1-1,TRBD1,TRBV28,TGTGCCAGCAGTTTATGGGGGACAGAGGGAACTGAAGCTTTCTTT,CASSLWGTEGTEAFF
.,TRBJ2-5,TRBD1,TRBV7-9,TGTGCCAGCAGCTCCACAGGGGTTTTGGAGACCCAGTACTTC,CASSSTGVLETQYF
few,TRBJ2-1,.,TRBV5-1,TGCGCCAGCAGCTTGGGGGTGTACATAAACAATGAGCAGTTCTTC,CASSLGVYINNEQFF
few,TRBJ2-1,.,TRBV29-1,TGCAGCGTTTCAGACGGGGCTTTTCGGTTCTTC,CSVSDGAFRFF
few,TRBJ2-7,.,TRBV30,TGTGCCTGGAGTGGGGCCAACGAGCAGTACTTC,CAWSGANEQYF
few,TRBJ2-5,TRBD2,TRBV20-1,TGCAGTGCTAGCCCTAGCGGGGATTTCCAAGAGACCCAGTACTTC,CSASPSGDFQETQYF
.,TRBJ2-1,TRBD1,TRBV4-1,TGCGCCAGCAGCCAAGGACAGGGAGTCGGTGAGCAGTTCTTC,CASSQGQGVGEQFF
few,TRBJ2-7,.,TRBV7-9,TGTGCCAGCAGCCCCGGGCCCTCTATCGAGCAGTACTTC,CASSPGPSIEQYF
.,TRBJ2-7,.,TRBV4-1,TGCGCCAGCAGCCAGGACCCACTCTCCTACGAGCAGTACTTC,CASSQDPLSYEQYF
.,TRBJ2-7,.,TRBV11-1,TGTGCCAGCAGCCCTCCAGGAGGGGGCTACCACGAGCAGTACTTC,CASSPPGGGYHEQYF
many,TRBJ2-3,.,TRBV4-3,TGCGCCAGCAGCCAAGGCCTTGGCGGCCCTACCCCAGATACGCAGTATTTT,CASSQGLGGPTPDTQYF
few,TRBJ2-3,TRBD2,TRBV12-3/TRBV12-4,TGTGCCAGCAGTTTAGGTGGTCCGAGCGGGAGGATCTCAGATACGCAGTATTTT,CASSLGGPSGRISDTQYF
.,TRBJ2-7,TRBD1,TRBV30,TGTGCCTGGAGCTCCGGGACAGGGCTATCCTACGAGCAGTACTTC,CAWSSGTGLSYEQYF
many,TRBJ2-3,.,TRBV4-1,TGCGCCAGCAGCCAAGAGCGGGAAACAGATACGCAGTATTTT,CASSQERETDTQYF
.,TRBJ2-2,.,TRBV29-1,TGCAGCGTTGATTCGGAGGGTTGGGGAACCGGGGAGCTGTTTTTT,CSVDSEGWGTGELFF
few,TRBJ2-2,TRBD1,TRBV28,TGTGCCAGCAGTCTTAGAGGTCCGGGACAGACGAACACCGGGGAGCTGTTTTTT,CASSLRGPGQTNTGELFF
many,TRBJ2-5,.,TRBV2,TGTGCCAGCACCTTCAGCCCTTTGGAGACCCAGTACTTC,CASTFSPLETQYF
few,TRBJ2-1,TRBD2,TRBV5-6,TGTGCCAGCAGCCATGGACTAGCGGGGGCGTATGAGCAGTTCTTC,CASSHGLAGAYEQFF
.,TRBJ1-1,TRBD1,TRBV19,TGTGCCAGTAGCCCCGGGACAGCCCTTGAAGCTTTCTTT,CASSPGTALEAFF
.,TRBJ2-7,TRBD2,TRBV28,TGTGCCAGCAGTAACCCCCCCGGGACTAGCGTTTTTCACGAGCAGTACTTC,CASSNPPGTSVFHEQYF
many,TRBJ2-3,TRBD2,TRBV4-3,TGCGCCAGCAGCCAAGGACTAGCGGGGGAAATGGATACGCAGTATTTT,CASSQGLAGEMDTQYF
.,TRBJ2-3,TRBD2,TRBV20-1,TGCAGTGCTAGATGGGCGGGGAGGGCAGGGGATACGCAGTATTTT,CSARWAGRAGDTQYF
few,TRBJ2-7,TRBD2,TRBV27,TGTGCCAGCAGTCTAGCGGGAGTAGGCGAGCAGTACTTC,CASSLAGVGEQYF
many,TRBJ1-5,TRBD1,TRBV15,TGTGCCACCAGCCGCGACAGGGGGTCACAGCCCCAGCATTTT,CATSRDRGSQPQHF
.,TRBJ1-5,.,TRBV19,TGTGCCAGTAGTATCATGGGTGTCCCAGGTCAGCCCCAGCATTTT,CASSIMGVPGQPQHF
many,TRBJ2-3,TRBD1,TRBV28,TGTGCCAGTGGGGACAGCCCAAAATCTAGCACAGATACGCAGTATTTT,CASGDSPKSSTDTQYF
.,TRBJ2-7,TRBD2,TRBV30,TGTGCCTGGACCCCCGCGGGAGGGCCGAACGAGCAGTACTTC,CAWTPAGGPNEQYF
few,TRBJ1-4,TRBD1,TRBV6-5,TGTGCCAGCACCCAATACGGACTTGAGGGGGCTGAAAAACTGTTTTTT,CASTQYGLEGAEKLFF
.,TRBJ2-7,.,TRBV19,TGTGCCAGTAGTATAGTTGGCTGGGGGGAGCAGTACTTC,CASSIVGWGEQYF
.,TRBJ1-1,TRBD1,TRBV12-3/TRBV12-4,TGTGCCAGCAGTCGGACAGGCGTGAACACTGAAGCTTTCTTT,CASSRTGVNTEAFF
.,TRBJ2-1,TRBD2,TRBV7-2,TGTACCAGCAGCATACTAGCGGGGGGATCCTACAATGAGCAGTTCTTC,CTSSILAGGSYNEQFF
few,TRBJ2-4,.,TRBV19,TGTGCCAGTTGGGGGTCCAAAAACATTCAGTACTTC,CASWGSKNIQYF